The rows below give T cell receptor beta chains drawn from one sample of a study of blood T cell repertoires in COVID-19. The assay was immunoSEQ multiplex PCR, and TCRdb's table has in-frame clones only and misses some. The data hold 50,000 or so clones, with 75% to 85% observed a single time. The sequencing input was peripheral blood. The receptors originated from a man aged 40-55 years with acute or convalescent COVID-19. Both conserved end residues are part of each CDR3. Each record gives: clone size, V gene, J gene, D gene, CDR3 DNA, CDR3 protein. The D gene is left open where the match is weak. Clone sizes are given selectively: once, few, many, or a class where the clone is expanded.

size: NA
V: TRBV19
J: TRBJ1-1
D: NA
DNA: TGTGCCAGTAGTATCGACCAACAGAGAGACGAAGCTTTCTTT
CDR3: CASSIDQQRDEAFF

size: NA
V: TRBV30
J: TRBJ1-3
D: NA
DNA: TGTGCCTGGAGTGTATCGGCTGGAAACACCATATATTTT
CDR3: CAWSVSAGNTIYF

size: once
V: TRBV7-9
J: TRBJ1-1
D: TRBD1
DNA: TGTGCCAGCAGCCTCATTCCGGGAAGACAGGGGGTCACTGAAGCTTTCTTT
CDR3: CASSLIPGRQGVTEAFF

size: few
V: TRBV18
J: TRBJ1-5
D: NA
DNA: TGTGCCAGCTCACCGGACGGGGGAGGTCAGCCCCAGCATTTT
CDR3: CASSPDGGGQPQHF

size: few
V: TRBV19
J: TRBJ1-2
D: NA
DNA: TGTGCCAGTAGTATAGCAGGGTCGCTTCTGGGCTATGGCTACACCTTC
CDR3: CASSIAGSLLGYGYTF

size: NA
V: TRBV5-1
J: TRBJ2-1
D: NA
DNA: TGCGCCAGCAGCTTGGCTGACAGGTGGGCGAATGAGCAGTTCTTC
CDR3: CASSLADRWANEQFF

size: NA
V: TRBV5-1
J: TRBJ2-1
D: TRBD2
DNA: TGCGCCAGCAGCGTGGGATCACTGGCGGGGGGGTACAATGAGCAGTTCTTC
CDR3: CASSVGSLAGGYNEQFF

size: once
V: TRBV3-1/TRBV3-2
J: TRBJ2-3
D: NA
DNA: TGTGCCAGCAGCCCGGGTTCCGCGGCCCCTAGCACAGATACGCAGTATTTT
CDR3: CASSPGSAAPSTDTQYF

size: NA
V: TRBV6-5
J: TRBJ1-5
D: NA
DNA: TGTGCCAGCAGTAAGGGGGGGGATCAGCCCCAGCATTTT
CDR3: CASSKGGDQPQHF

size: NA
V: TRBV19
J: TRBJ1-2
D: NA
DNA: TGTGCCAGTAACTGGGCAGGCTCTGGCTACACCTTC
CDR3: CASNWAGSGYTF

size: once
V: TRBV2
J: TRBJ2-6
D: NA
DNA: TGTGCCAGCAGTCGGACCAGCGGCCTCTCTGGGGCCAACGTCCTGACTTTC
CDR3: CASSRTSGLSGANVLTF

size: NA
V: TRBV6-5
J: TRBJ1-5
D: TRBD1
DNA: TGTGCCAGCAGTCAGGGACAGGGATACAATCAGCCCCAGCATTTT
CDR3: CASSQGQGYNQPQHF